This is a list of T cell receptor beta chains from one sample in a study of T cell changes during pregnancy in multiple sclerosis. Profiled with immunoSEQ multiplex PCR; TCRdb holds only in-frame clones, not every one. The sample has about 68,000 clones, roughly 92% seen once. This sample comprised peripheral blood, obtained after pregnancy. These receptors were obtained from a female donor in good health, enrolled as a control in a pregnancy study. Both conserved end residues are part of each CDR3. The D gene is left open where the match is weak. Clone sizes are given selectively: once, few, many, or a class where the clone is expanded.

J gene,D gene,clone size,V gene,CDR3 protein,CDR3 DNA
TRBJ1-6,-,-,TRBV28,CASWSSYNSPLHF,TGTGCCAGTTGGAGCTCCTATAATTCACCCCTCCACTTT
TRBJ2-2,-,-,TRBV15,CATDGGGYTGELFF,TGTGCCACCGACGGGGGAGGATACACCGGGGAGCTGTTTTTT
TRBJ2-3,-,-,TRBV19,CASSIAGGAWDTQYF,TGTGCCAGTAGTATAGCGGGGGGCGCATGGGATACGCAGTATTTT
TRBJ1-2,TRBD1,-,TRBV29-1,CSVAGDSGYGYTF,TGCAGCGTTGCGGGGGACAGCGGCTATGGCTACACCTTC
TRBJ1-1,-,-,TRBV4-1,CASSHSEDTEAFF,TGCGCCAGCAGCCACTCAGAGGACACTGAAGCTTTCTTT
TRBJ2-2,TRBD2,-,TRBV6-4,CASSERGGVGELFF,TGTGCCAGCAGTGAGCGGGGGGGAGTCGGGGAGCTGTTTTTT
TRBJ1-2,TRBD1,-,TRBV5-1,CASSVDRDDYGYTF,TGCGCCAGCAGCGTCGACAGGGATGACTATGGCTACACCTTC
TRBJ2-3,-,-,TRBV30,CAWSGGSTDTQYF,TGTGCCTGGAGTGGCGGGAGCACAGATACGCAGTATTTT
TRBJ1-6,-,-,TRBV5-6,CASSLLGGNNSPLHF,TGTGCCAGCAGCTTGCTAGGGGGAAATAATTCACCCCTCCACTTT
TRBJ1-2,TRBD1,-,TRBV7-2,CASSAQGANNYGYTF,TGTGCCAGCAGCGCACAGGGGGCGAATAACTATGGCTACACCTTC
TRBJ2-5,-,-,TRBV7-8,CASSSTRLPGGTQYF,TGTGCCAGCAGCTCGACCCGACTACCCGGGGGGACCCAGTACTTC
TRBJ2-5,TRBD1,-,TRBV5-4,CASSSEAAGGGWETQYF,TGTGCCAGCAGCTCCGAGGCGGCAGGGGGCGGATGGGAGACCCAGTACTTC
TRBJ1-2,-,once,TRBV28,CASSGGFYGYTF,TGTGCCAGCAGTGGGGGGTTCTATGGCTACACCTTC
TRBJ1-1,-,-,TRBV9,CASSVPGVNAEAFF,TGTGCCAGCAGCGTTCCAGGGGTGAACGCTGAAGCTTTCTTT
TRBJ1-2,TRBD1,-,TRBV6-5,CASSPTGNGYTF,TGTGCCAGCAGCCCGACAGGGAATGGCTACACCTTC
TRBJ2-3,-,-,TRBV10-1,CASSGGPVDTQYF,TGCGCCAGCAGCGGGGGGCCGGTAGATACGCAGTATTTT
TRBJ2-3,TRBD2,-,TRBV4-1,CASSRGLAGGLGTDTQYF,TGCGCCAGCAGCCGGGGACTAGCGGGAGGGCTCGGCACAGATACGCAGTATTTT
TRBJ2-1,TRBD2,-,TRBV11-2,CASRARTSGANEQFF,TGTGCCAGCAGAGCCCGGACTAGCGGGGCCAATGAGCAGTTCTTC
TRBJ1-5,TRBD1,-,TRBV5-6,CASSLTGVNQPQHF,TGTGCCAGCAGCTTGACAGGGGTCAATCAGCCCCAGCATTTT
TRBJ1-2,TRBD1,-,TRBV19,CASLTGLGGYTF,TGTGCCAGTTTGACAGGGCTGGGCGGCTACACCTTC
TRBJ2-7,TRBD1,-,TRBV27,CASSPGQAFSYEQYF,TGTGCCAGCAGTCCGGGACAGGCGTTCTCCTACGAGCAGTACTTC
TRBJ2-1,TRBD2,-,TRBV6-4,CASSELPYGRASDEQFF,TGTGCCAGCAGTGAACTCCCTTACGGGAGGGCCTCCGATGAGCAGTTCTTC
TRBJ1-1,TRBD1,-,TRBV5-1,CASSLGAGDRGFGAFF,TGCGCCAGCAGCTTGGGGGCAGGGGACAGGGGGTTTGGAGCTTTCTTT
TRBJ2-7,-,-,TRBV4-3,CASSLYYSGNLYEQYF,TGCGCCAGCAGCCTTTATTATAGCGGAAACCTCTACGAGCAGTACTTC
TRBJ1-4,TRBD1,-,TRBV4-3,CASSQDPRQGSNEKLFF,TGCGCCAGCAGCCAAGATCCTCGACAGGGGTCTAATGAAAAACTGTTTTTT
TRBJ2-7,TRBD2,-,TRBV7-9,CASSPTTSGRSEQYF,TGTGCCAGCAGCCCTACGACTAGCGGGAGATCCGAGCAGTACTTC
TRBJ1-3,-,-,TRBV15,CATRGASGNTIYF,TGTGCCACCAGAGGAGCCTCTGGAAACACCATATATTTT
TRBJ2-1,TRBD2,-,TRBV14,CASRISGRAVEQFF,TGTGCCAGCAGGATCAGCGGGAGGGCTGTTGAGCAGTTCTTC
TRBJ1-2,-,-,TRBV28,CASSFGGTHNYGYTF,TGTGCCAGCAGTTTCGGGGGGACACATAACTATGGCTACACCTTC
TRBJ2-1,-,-,TRBV7-3,CASSLDSYNEQFF,TGTGCCAGCAGCTTAGACAGTTACAATGAGCAGTTCTTC
TRBJ1-2,TRBD1,-,TRBV5-8,CASRAGTANYGYTF,TGTGCCAGCAGGGCCGGGACAGCCAACTATGGCTACACCTTC
TRBJ2-1,-,once,TRBV9,CASSVARGTLYNEQFF,TGTGCCAGCAGCGTAGCTCGGGGGACTTTATACAATGAGCAGTTCTTC
TRBJ1-1,TRBD1,-,TRBV9,CASSTGQGPTEAFF,TGTGCCAGCAGCACTGGACAGGGGCCCACTGAAGCTTTCTTT
TRBJ1-1,-,-,TRBV5-4,CASSLGTVEAFF,TGTGCCAGCAGCTTGGGGACAGTTGAAGCTTTCTTT
TRBJ1-2,-,-,TRBV28,CASSLPGYGYTF,TGTGCCAGCAGTTTGCCCGGTTATGGCTACACCTTC
TRBJ2-3,-,-,TRBV7-3,CASSLNTGTGKDTQYF,TGTGCCAGCAGCTTAAATACAGGGACGGGCAAGGATACGCAGTATTTT
TRBJ2-6,-,-,TRBV6-5,CASSYSGGGANVLTF,TGTGCCAGCAGTTACTCTGGTGGCGGGGCCAACGTCCTGACTTTC
TRBJ1-1,-,-,TRBV6-6,CASMNGRSNTEAFF,TGTGCCAGTATGAACGGCAGGTCGAACACTGAAGCTTTCTTT
TRBJ2-1,-,-,TRBV4-2,CASSPVGGSFGSYNEQFF,TGTGCCAGCAGCCCGGTGGGAGGAAGCTTCGGCTCCTACAATGAGCAGTTCTTC
TRBJ2-1,TRBD2,-,TRBV7-9,CASSFGTSETEQFF,TGTGCCAGCAGCTTCGGGACTAGTGAAACTGAGCAGTTCTTC
TRBJ2-1,TRBD2,-,TRBV7-3,CASSLAGGGNEQFF,TGTGCCAGCAGCTTAGCGGGAGGCGGGAATGAGCAGTTCTTC
TRBJ2-5,-,-,TRBV6-1,CASSASTGFEETQYF,TGTGCCAGCAGTGCCTCGACAGGTTTCGAAGAGACCCAGTACTTC
TRBJ2-1,TRBD2,-,TRBV6-6,CASSYPGGGNNEQFF,TGTGCCAGCAGTTACCCCGGGGGGGGGAACAATGAGCAGTTCTTC
TRBJ1-2,-,-,TRBV4-1,CASSQDPGGSYGYTF,TGCGCCAGCAGCCAAGATCCGGGGGGCAGCTATGGCTACACCTTC